The 25 T cell receptor beta chains below were found in one sample sequenced in a study of T-cell memory formation after mild COVID-19 (dated by TCRdb to 2020 to 2022). The method was 5' RACE. The reads were generated on an Illumina NovaSeq 6000. The public reads were reprocessed in TCRdb via fastp at Q25 and MiXCR, keeping in-frame beta chains. Identical CDR3 protein sequences are pooled into one entry, listed with their most common genes and DNA. Across this sample there are a few hundred thousand distinct CDR3 sequences, with roughly a tenth seen only once. The top ten hold 3% of the sample. Sequenced: PBMCs or a T cell subset sorted from them (not recorded which). All receptors come from a man aged 18 to 30 who had mild COVID-19 (a few samples of this study predate the infection). The sample titles of this study are shuffled in the database, so cell type and time point are left out; the donor was told from shared clones.

The rearrangement links TRBV6-6 to TRBJ2-1, with TRBD2 identical over 13 bases. Germline CDR1 and CDR2: MNHNY and SVGAGI (reference sequence). This CDR3 contains 17 residues. The junction had 12 bases not matched to a gene; V was cut back by 6 bases and J by 7 bases. The CDR3 region is CASRKTSGGHLGNEQFF. DNA for the CDR3: TGTGCCAGCAGGAAGACTAGCGGGGGGCACCTTGGGAATGAGCAGTTCTTC.

The rearrangement uses TRBV20-1 and TRBJ1-4, with D possibly being TRBD1 (5 bases). CDR1 and CDR2 from the germline V gene are DFQATT and SNEGSKA (reference sequence). This CDR3 comprises 13 residues. V dropped 1 base and J dropped 5 bases, with 8 bases sitting between them. The CDR3: CSARGGRNEKLFF. The CDR3 coding sequence is TGCAGTGCTAGAGGGGGACGGAATGAAAAACTGTTTTTT.

The chain carries TRBV7-9 and TRBJ2-3, with TRBD1 as a possible D gene (6 bases). V lost 1 base and J lost 7, with 12 bases in between. The CDR3 runs to 14 residues. The germline V gene has CDR1 SEHNR and CDR2 FQNEAQ (reference sequence). The CDR3 nucleotides read TGTGCCAGCAGCTTAGATCCAGGGACATATACGCAGTATTTT. Protein: CASSLDPGTYTQYF.

A few counts support this clonotype. This chain links TRBV28 with TRBJ2-5; D remains unclear. V was trimmed by 3 bases and J by 3 bases, leaving 8 bases between them. This CDR3 contains 13 residues. Germline V CDR1 and CDR2: MDHEN, SYDVKM. In nucleotides, the CDR3 is TGTGCCAGCAGTTTGGGAATCGAAGAGACCCAGTACTTC. Protein: CASSLGIEETQYF.

The rearrangement uses TRBV7-2 and TRBJ2-3, with 10 bases that match TRBD2. V trimming: 2 bases; J trimming: 6 bases; junction bases outside the gene matches: 8. Germline loops: CDR1 SGHTA, CDR2 FQGNSA. This CDR3 region has 16 residues. CDR3 residues: CASSLISSGGRDTQYF. CDR3 DNA sequence: TGTGCCAGCAGCTTAATTTCTAGCGGGGGCCGGGATACGCAGTATTTT.

The V and J genes are TRBV14 and TRBJ1-3; D might be TRBD1 (5 bases). CDR3 size: 14 residues. V lost 5 bases, J lost 2 bases, and 10 bases lay in between. Per the germline V gene, CDR1 is SGHDN and CDR2 is FVKESK. CDR3 DNA: TGTGCCAGCAGCGCCCGGGGGACTGGAAACACCATATATTTT. Encoded protein: CASSARGTGNTIYF.

V is TRBV7-2 and J is TRBJ1-1; TRBD1 agrees at 8 bases. CDR1 and CDR2 from the germline V gene are SGHTA and FQGNSA. This CDR3 has 15 amino acids. With 2 bases clipped from V and 3 bases from J, the junction kept 5 bases outside the gene matches. The CDR3 reads CASSLRQGTDTEAFF. For the CDR3, the DNA is TGTGCCAGCAGCTTAAGACAGGGGACGGACACTGAAGCTTTCTTT.

J is TRBJ2-3 and V is TRBV5-8, with 7 bases fitting TRBD2. The CDR3 extends over 15 amino acids. CDR1 and CDR2 (germline): SGHTS, YDEGEE. V lost 1 base to trimming and J lost 1 base; unmatched junction nucleotides: 3. The CDR3: CASSLKRGGTDTQYF. For the CDR3, the DNA is TGTGCCAGCAGCTTGAAACGGGGGGGCACAGATACGCAGTATTTT.

This clonotype turned up a few times. V is TRBV7-9 and J is TRBJ2-7; no definite D call. Trimming removed 1 base from V and 13 bases from J, with 14 bases in between. This CDR3 region has 12 residues. Germline CDR1 SEHNR, CDR2 FQNEAQ (reference sequence). CDR3 DNA sequence: TGTGCCAGCAGCTTAGGGGCCACCAGAGGATACTTC. It codes for CASSLGATRGYF. Filled out from reference TRBV7-9 and TRBJ2-7, the complete variable domain reads DTGVSQNPRHKITKRGQNVTFRCDPISEHNRLYWYRQTLGQGPEFLTYFQNEAQLEKSRLLSDRFSAERPKGSFSTLEIQRTEQGDSAMYLCASSLGATRGYFGPGTRLTVT.

The rearrangement links TRBV4-3 to TRBJ2-2, with 8 bases aligning to TRBD1. The V gene end was trimmed by 5 bases and the J gene end by 6 bases; junction bases not matched to a gene: 14. Germline V gene lookup returns CDR1 LGHNA and CDR2 YSLEER. The CDR3 runs to 17 residues. CDR3 nucleotide sequence: TGCGCCAGCAGCTATAGGACAGGGTCGATGGTACCCGGGGAGCTGTTTTTT. Its translation: CASSYRTGSMVPGELFF.

This chain connects TRBV24-1 to TRBJ1-2; D perhaps matches TRBD1 (6 bases). The CDR3 length is 17 residues. Per the germline V gene, CDR1 is KGHDR and CDR2 is SFDVKD. The V and J ends lost 2 bases and 8 bases respectively, with 23 bases between them. The DNA for the CDR3 is TGTGCCACCAGTGATTCCCTGACAGGCGGCTCCCTAGGGGGCTACACCTTC. Translation: CATSDSLTGGSLGGYTF.

This clonotype turned up a few times. This chain uses TRBV12-3 or TRBV12-4 with TRBJ2-7; weak D call: TRBD2 (7 bases). Trimming left V 11 bases short and J 5 bases short, with 13 bases between. CDR3 size: 11 residues. The CDR3 region is CASGRGDEQYF. The CDR3 DNA reads as TGTGCCTCGGGGAGGGGGGACGAGCAGTACTTC.

This chain joins TRBV27 and TRBJ2-7; D is possibly TRBD1 (5 bases). Germline V CDR1 and CDR2: MNHEY, SMNVEV (reference sequence). Trimming cost V 0 bases and J 4 bases, with 13 bases left between them. This CDR3 has 15 amino acids. The CDR3 bases are TGTGCCAGCAGTTTATCAGGCAGGGTCCCGTACGAGCAGTACTTC. Residues: CASSLSGRVPYEQYF.

This clonotype was seen ten or more times. CDR3 nucleotide sequence: TGTGCCAGCAGTTACGATGGGGGGGAAGAGACCCAGTACTTC. As protein: CASSYDGGEETQYF. The chain combines TRBV6-6 with TRBJ2-5, with 7 bases aligning to TRBD2. V was pared by 2 bases and J by 3 bases, with 3 bases of the junction left unmatched. Germline lookup yields CDR1 MNHNY and CDR2 SVGAGI (reference sequence). The CDR3 spans 14 residues.

This clonotype was detected only a few times. The chain is built from TRBV18 and TRBJ1-4; D is ambiguous. Trimming took off 2 bases at V and 2 bases at J, with 6 bases between the two ends. Germline V gives CDR1 KGHSH, CDR2 LQKENI. This CDR3 spans 14 amino acids. The CDR3 sequence: CASSPSNTNEKLFF. For the CDR3, the DNA is TGTGCCAGCTCACCAAGCAATACTAATGAAAAACTGTTTTTT. Supplemented by reference TRBV18 and TRBJ1-4, the full variable domain reads NAGVMQNPRHLVRRRGQEARLRCSPMKGHSHVYWYRQLPEEGLKFMVYLQKENIIDESGMPKERFSAEFPKEGPSILRIQQVVRGDSAAYFCASSPSNTNEKLFFGSGTQLSVL.

A few counts support this clonotype. The genes are TRBV18 and TRBJ2-5; 7 bases are shared with TRBD1. Losses at the gene ends were 1 base for V and 2 bases for J; bases not matched to a gene: 4. CDR3 length: 15 amino acids. Germline V CDR1 and CDR2: KGHSH, LQKENI. This chain's CDR3 is CASSPQGARQETQYF. The DNA of the CDR3 is TGTGCCAGCTCACCACAGGGGGCCCGACAAGAGACCCAGTACTTC.

The V call is TRBV12-3 or TRBV12-4, the J call TRBJ1-4, with D unclear. CDR3 length equals 13 residues. Trimming removed 5 bases at V and 0 bases at J, with 4 bases between. The CDR3 here is CASSISTNEKLFF. CDR3 sequence (DNA): TGTGCCAGCAGTATCTCAACTAATGAAAAACTGTTTTTT.

CDR3 sequence: CATSDRGTGRPGTQYF. CDR3 nucleotides: TGTGCCACCAGTGACCGCGGCACCGGGCGACCCGGGACCCAGTACTTC. The gene calls are TRBV24-1 and TRBJ2-5, with no clear D. The CDR3 is made up of 16 amino acids. V lost 4 bases, J lost 7 bases, and 21 bases lay in between. Germline CDR1 is KGHDR and CDR2 is SFDVKD.

The chain has TRBV4-3 and TRBJ2-3; D tentatively fits TRBD1 or TRBD2 (6 bases each). The germline gives CDR1 LGHNA, CDR2 YSLEER. V was shortened by 4 bases and J by 2 bases, with 13 bases between the two germline ends. The CDR3 is made up of 15 amino acids. The CDR3 DNA is TGCGCCAGCAGCCTTGGAGGGGGGAACACAGATACGCAGTATTTT. This sequence encodes CASSLGGGNTDTQYF.

V and J are TRBV28 and TRBJ1-2, with TRBD1 identical over 7 bases. This CDR3 region has 13 residues. Germline values: CDR1 MDHEN, CDR2 SYDVKM. Losses at the gene ends were 4 bases for V and 8 bases for J; bases not matched to a gene: 7. CDR3 bases: TGTGCCAGCAGTTCTCAGGACAGGTCGGGCTACACCTTC. Its translation is CASSSQDRSGYTF.

The V gene is TRBV5-5, the J gene TRBJ2-1; 9 bases align to TRBD2. The CDR3 sequence is 12 residues long. The germline V gene encodes CDR1 SGHKS and CDR2 YYEKEE (reference sequence). V lost 3 bases and J lost 8; bases outside the gene matches: 0. The CDR3 reads CASSWTSDEQFF. CDR3 sequence (DNA): TGTGCCAGCAGCTGGACTAGCGATGAGCAGTTCTTC.

The V and J genes are TRBV5-1 and TRBJ1-2; the D is unclear. The CDR3 is 14 amino acids. Germline assignment: CDR1 SGHRS and CDR2 YFSETQ. V lost 0 bases, J lost 6 bases, and 12 bases lay in between. The CDR3 sequence: CASSLEWANHGYTF. In nucleotides, the CDR3 is TGCGCCAGCAGCTTGGAATGGGCGAATCATGGCTACACCTTC.

This clonotype was seen only a few times. This chain uses TRBV20-1 with TRBJ1-2; no reliable D call. The CDR3 length is 13 residues. Per germline, CDR1 DFQATT and CDR2 SNEGSKA (reference sequence). The ends were cut back, 6 bases at V and 2 bases at J, with 13 bases in the middle. The CDR3 loop is CSATGSRNYGYTF. The CDR3 DNA sequence: TGCAGTGCCACGGGGAGCCGGAACTATGGCTACACCTTC.

This clonotype showed up just a few times. The chain couples TRBV7-9 to TRBJ2-5, with a weak D call TRBD1 (5 bases). The CDR3 spans 12 residues. V was trimmed by 3 bases and J by 3 bases, leaving 5 bases between them. Germline V lookup: CDR1 SEHNR, CDR2 FQNEAQ (reference sequence). The CDR3, as DNA: TGTGCCAGCAGCTTGACAGAAGAGACCCAGTACTTC. As protein: CASSLTEETQYF.

The chain uses TRBV5-1 and TRBJ2-5; 7 positions agree with TRBD2. CDR1 is SGHRS, CDR2 YFSETQ, per germline. With 1 base clipped from V and 1 base from J, the junction kept 4 bases outside the gene matches. This CDR3 is 15 amino acids long. CDR3 bases: TGCGCCAGCAGCTTGACGACGGGGGGCCAAGAGACCCAGTACTTC. Translating gives CASSLTTGGQETQYF.